These 14 T cell receptor beta chains originate from one sample sequenced in a study of blood T cell repertoires in COVID-19. Only in-frame clones appear in the TCRdb table, and some are missing; sequencing was by immunoSEQ multiplex PCR. The repertoire consists of approximately 250,000 clones, with 88% occurring once and the leading ten covering 0.95% to 1.5%. The sample consisted of PBMCs or T cells enriched from blood (not recorded which). Receptors were obtained from a woman aged 35 to 49 with acute COVID-19.

The V gene is TRBV25-1, the J gene TRBJ2-1; possible D gene TRBD1, 5 bases. Germline loops: CDR1 MGHDK, CDR2 SYGVNS. CDR3 size: 12 residues. Trimming stripped 7 bases from V and 7 bases from J, with 11 bases between. The CDR3 nucleotides read TGTGCCAGCACCGCCTCAGGGAATGAGCAGTTCTTC. This sequence encodes CASTASGNEQFF.

This chain connects TRBV6-1 to TRBJ2-5; the match to TRBD1 covers 8 bases. The CDR3 contains 13 residues. Germline V gene sequence: CDR1 MNHNS, CDR2 SASEGT. V was clipped by 3 bases and J by 5 bases; unmatched bases: 2. CDR3 sequence: CASSDRQGETQYF. DNA of the CDR3: TGTGCCAGCAGTGATCGACAGGGGGAGACCCAGTACTTC.

The rearrangement links TRBV28 to TRBJ1-4, with a weak D call TRBD1 (5 bases). V lost 5 bases and J lost 7, with 14 bases in between. Germline V gene lookup returns CDR1 MDHEN and CDR2 SYDVKM. The CDR3 loop spans 14 amino acids. CDR3 residues: CASSVQGYGEKLFF. The CDR3, as DNA: TGTGCCAGCAGTGTTCAGGGATATGGTGAAAAACTGTTTTTT.

The V call is TRBV19, the J call TRBJ2-7; TRBD1 agrees at 7 bases. Germline CDR1 is LNHDA and CDR2 is SQIVND (reference sequence). The CDR3 has 11 residues. CDR3 sequence: CAVGTAYEQYF. The DNA for the CDR3 is TGTGCGGTAGGGACAGCCTACGAGCAGTACTTC.

The chain carries TRBV10-3 and TRBJ2-3; 7 bases are a match to TRBD2. Germline loops: CDR1 ENHRY, CDR2 SYGVKD. The V gene end was trimmed by 6 bases and the J gene end by 6 bases; junction bases not matched to a gene: 9. The CDR3 covers 14 residues. This CDR3 is CAIRAGHGGDTQYF. DNA for the CDR3: TGTGCCATCAGAGCGGGCCACGGGGGGGATACGCAGTATTTT.

The chain is built from TRBV11-2 and TRBJ2-5, with 9 bases lining up with TRBD2. J lost 4 bases, V lost 3 bases, and 12 bases had no gene match. Germline loops: CDR1 SGHAT, CDR2 FQNNGV. The CDR3 runs to 17 residues. The CDR3 sequence is CASSFLPAGGGGETQYF. DNA of the CDR3: TGTGCCAGCAGCTTTCTTCCAGCGGGGGGAGGTGGAGAGACCCAGTACTTC.

The chain links TRBV3-1 (or the pseudogene TRBV3-2) to TRBJ2-1; TRBD2 aligns across 14 bases. Germline CDR1 LGHDT, CDR2 YNNKEL (reference sequence). This CDR3 is 17 amino acids long. The trim removed 4 bases at V and 7 bases at J, leaving 9 bases unmatched. This CDR3 reads CASSLRTSGRSGNEQFF. The CDR3 region has the DNA TGTGCCAGCAGCCTTCGGACTAGCGGGAGGTCCGGGAATGAGCAGTTCTTC.

This clone appeared a single time. The chain employs TRBV10-3 and TRBJ2-2; no reliable D call. Looked up from germline, CDR1 is ENHRY and CDR2 is SYGVKD. This CDR3 is 14 amino acids long. With 4 bases removed from V and 1 base from J, the gap between germline ends came to 7 bases. The CDR3 region has the DNA TGTGCCATCAGTGCCGCAGAGAACACCGGGGAGCTGTTTTTT. It specifies CAISAAENTGELFF.

This CDR3 reads CASSLSGTSGSSYNEQFF. The CDR3 nucleotides are TGTGCCAGCAGTTTATCAGGGACTAGCGGAAGCTCCTACAATGAGCAGTTCTTC. This chain connects TRBV28 to TRBJ2-1, with 11 positions matching TRBD2. The V and J ends lost 1 base and 0 bases, in that order; junction bases with no gene match: 5. This CDR3 is built from 18 residues. CDR1 and CDR2 (germline): MDHEN, SYDVKM.

Note on this clone: Other DNA variants within this sample encode the same CDR3. The chain couples TRBV5-1 to TRBJ2-7; unclear D gene. CDR3 length: 14 amino acids. Trimming pared 0 bases from V and 2 bases from J, leaving 9 bases between. The V gene's germline CDR1 is SGHRS and CDR2 YFSETQ. CDR3 DNA: TGCGCCAGCAGCTTGGGAGGCGGAACCTACGAGCAGTACTTC. Residues: CASSLGGGTYEQYF. Together with reference TRBV5-1 and TRBJ2-7, the CDR3 gives the full variable domain: KAGVTQTPRYLIKTRGQQVTLSCSPISGHRSVSWYQQTPGQGLQFLFEYFSETQRNKGNFPGRFSGRQFSNSRSEMNVSTLELGDSALYLCASSLGGGTYEQYFGPGTRLTVT.

The chain combines TRBV21-1 with TRBJ2-5; TRBD2, the table's D call, was not compared with the DNA. TRBV21-1 constitutes a pseudogene. CDR3 length: 17 amino acids. CDR3 loop: CASSKGASGRNQETQYF. DNA of the CDR3: TGTGCCAGCAGCAAAGGGGCCAGCGGGAGGAATCAAGAGACCCAGTACTTC.

This clone was detected once. CDR3 nucleotide sequence: TGCGCCAGCAGTGAGATGGGACAGGGGCCCATGAGTGACGGCTACACCTTC. It codes for CASSEMGQGPMSDGYTF. The V gene is TRBV5-1, the J gene TRBJ1-2, with 10 bases fitting TRBD1. Germline V CDR1 and CDR2: SGHRS, YFSETQ. With V trimmed by 5 bases and J by 8 bases, 18 bases remained unmatched. This CDR3 is 17 amino acids long.

The V call is TRBV3-1 (or the pseudogene TRBV3-2), the J call TRBJ2-7; 10 bases align to TRBD2. The junction had 7 bases not matched to a gene; V was cut back by 4 bases and J by 4 bases. The V gene's germline CDR1 is LGHDT and CDR2 YNNKEL (reference sequence). The CDR3 length is 15 residues. CDR3 loop: CASSPGASGSYEQYF. The CDR3 DNA sequence: TGTGCCAGCAGCCCCGGGGCTAGCGGGAGTTACGAGCAGTACTTC.

This clone has only one observation. The V call is TRBV11-2, the J call TRBJ1-1; D not resolved. The germline V and J ends were trimmed by 3 bases and 4 bases, with 12 bases remaining between them. This CDR3 contains 14 residues. Germline V CDR1 and CDR2: SGHAT, FQNNGV. This chain's CDR3 is CASSFLTSATEAFF. The CDR3 nucleotides are TGTGCCAGCAGCTTTTTGACATCGGCCACTGAAGCTTTCTTT.